Below, 11 T cell receptor beta chains from the same sample are listed, as sequenced in a study of T cells in Graves' hyperthyroidism and ophthalmopathy. There were TCR beta CDR3 regions amplified from RNA transcripts. The TCR CDR3 was amplified in a first-round RT-PCR using the HTBI primer set. From the multiplex PCR reads, TCRdb called clonotypes with MiXCR, one entry per CDR3 protein. The table has a few hundred thousand distinct CDR3 sequences, approximately 44% seen once. Sequenced: peripheral blood or thyroid tissue (not recorded which). The receptors come from a woman aged 18-29 years with Graves' hyperthyroidism.

This chain uses TRBV30 with TRBJ1-2; D uncertain. This CDR3 region has 15 residues. CDR1 and CDR2 (germline): GTSNPN, SVGIG (reference sequence). V dropped 7 bases and J dropped 3 bases, with 21 bases sitting between them. The CDR3 DNA sequence: TGTGCCTCCCCTTCTCGGTCGCCGGAGTACTATGGCTACACCTTC. It translates to CASPSRSPEYYGYTF.

As for this clonotype: The junction does not match germline at one end; this may be a read error. The rearrangement joins TRBV9 to TRBJ2-5, with TRBD1 matching over 10 bases. Germline V lookup: CDR1 SGDLS, CDR2 YYNGEE. The length of the CDR3 is 15 residues. The CDR3 DNA reads as TGTGCCGGCAGCGTACTGACAGGGGGCCTCGAGACCCAGTACTTC. The encoded protein is CAGSVLTGGLETQYF.

This chain connects TRBV29-1 to TRBJ1-2; 7 positions match TRBD1. Trimming cost V 3 bases and J 5 bases; bases outside gene matches: 9. Germline V gene lookup returns CDR1 SQVTM and CDR2 ANQGSEA. CDR3 length equals 14 residues. The CDR3 loop is CSVEEGTAQYGYTF. As DNA, the CDR3 is TGCAGCGTTGAGGAAGGGACAGCTCAATATGGCTACACCTTC.

V is TRBV20-1 and J is TRBJ1-1; no clear D. This CDR3 comprises 13 residues. Germline V gives CDR1 DFQATT, CDR2 SNEGSKA (reference sequence). V was cut by 8 bases and J by 5 bases, with 18 bases left in between. CDR3 sequence: CSYHAGMETEAFF. Written as DNA, the CDR3 is TGCAGTTACCACGCCGGCATGGAGACTGAAGCTTTCTTT.

This clonotype came up many times. The chain employs TRBV9 and TRBJ1-1; no reliable D call. The CDR3 covers 14 residues. Germline loops: CDR1 SGDLS, CDR2 YYNGEE. The V end lost 0 bases, the J end lost 0 bases, and 6 bases lay between the germline ends. The CDR3 sequence is CASSVEPLNTEAFF. The CDR3 DNA follows: TGTGCCAGCAGCGTAGAGCCCCTGAACACTGAAGCTTTCTTT.

The V call is TRBV6-1, the J call TRBJ2-1; 9 positions match TRBD1. Germline V gene sequence: CDR1 MNHNS, CDR2 SASEGT. This CDR3 region has 14 residues. Unmatched junction bases numbered 6, after V lost 5 bases and J lost 7 bases. The CDR3 loop is CASSSGTGMNEQFF. The CDR3 DNA is TGTGCCAGCAGTTCCGGGACAGGGATGAATGAGCAGTTCTTC.

In its sample, this clonotype was seen a few times. V usage is TRBV29-1 and J usage is TRBJ2-1; D is unresolved. Trimming removed 0 bases at V and 6 bases at J, with 15 bases between. The CDR3 length is 15 residues. The germline gives CDR1 SQVTM, CDR2 ANQGSEA. CDR3 sequence: CSVEDIGQNGNEQFF. The DNA for the CDR3 is TGCAGCGTTGAAGATATAGGGCAGAACGGCAATGAGCAGTTCTTC.

This clonotype was seen many times. The chain couples TRBV7-9 to TRBJ2-7; the D gene is possibly TRBD1 (7 bases). V was pared by 3 bases and J by 5 bases, with 23 bases between. Germline V lookup: CDR1 SEHNR, CDR2 FQNEAQ (reference sequence). This CDR3 contains 17 residues. DNA for the CDR3: TGTGCCAGCAGCTTGGTTACCCGCGGGACAGTTTTGGACGAGCAGTACTTC. This encodes CASSLVTRGTVLDEQYF.

In its sample, this clonotype was seen a few times. The V and J genes are TRBV6-5 and TRBJ2-7; TRBD1 is a possible D gene (6 bases). Germline CDR1 is MNHEY and CDR2 is SVGAGI. Trimming took 6 bases from V and 5 from J, leaving 23 bases between them. This CDR3 contains 16 residues. CDR3 region: CASSSDYRDPRNEQYF. CDR3 DNA sequence: TGTGCCAGCAGCTCAGACTACAGGGACCCTAGGAACGAGCAGTACTTC.

The CDR3: CSASILARSTDTQYF. The DNA for the CDR3 is TGCAGTGCTAGTATACTAGCGCGGAGCACAGATACGCAGTATTTT. The chain has TRBV20-1 and TRBJ2-3; 7 positions agree with TRBD2. The CDR3 consists of 15 residues. V lost 3 bases, J lost 0 bases, and 6 bases stayed unmatched. Germline lookup yields CDR1 DFQATT and CDR2 SNEGSKA (reference sequence).

About this clonotype: A much bigger clone sits one base away, suggesting this may be a read error. Because the CDR3 is missing its conserved closing phenylalanine or tryptophan, this is likely a read error. The chain couples TRBV20-1 to TRBJ2-7; D is possibly TRBD2 (7 bases). The length of the CDR3 is 12 residues. V shed 3 bases and J shed 6 bases, with 12 bases lying between them. Germline V lookup: CDR1 DFQATT, CDR2 SNEGSKA (reference sequence). The CDR3 spells CSASGGPGEQYL. The CDR3 nucleotides are TGCAGTGCTAGCGGGGGGCCCGGCGAGCAGTACCTC.